The rows below give T cell receptor beta chains drawn from one sample of a study of PD-L1 blockade in urothelial cancer. TCRdb's table, derived via immunoSEQ multiplex PCR, lists solely in-frame clones and lacks some. The sample has about 56,000 clones, less than 90% seen once; the top ten hold approximately 15%. This sample comprised PBMCs, obtained around atezolizumab (anti-PD-L1) treatment. These receptors came from a man between 65 and 85 years old with urothelial cancer. Both conserved end residues are part of each CDR3. A D gene is named only where the DNA matches it firmly. Where a row states a size, it is once, few, many or the class of an expanded clone; other rows omit it.

clone_size: NA
v_call: TRBV2
d_call: NA
j_call: TRBJ2-7
cdr3_length: 13
cdr3_aa: CASRAAGSDEQYF
cdr3_nt: TGTGCCAGCAGGGCCGCGGGCAGCGACGAGCAGTACTTC

clone_size: NA
v_call: TRBV27
d_call: NA
j_call: TRBJ2-1
cdr3_length: 16
cdr3_aa: CASSLSGQAARDEQFF
cdr3_nt: TGTGCCAGCAGTTTATCAGGCCAGGCAGCCCGCGATGAGCAGTTCTTC

clone_size: NA
v_call: TRBV6-6
d_call: TRBD1
j_call: TRBJ2-7
cdr3_length: 15
cdr3_aa: CASSPRGGINYEQYF
cdr3_nt: TGTGCCAGCAGTCCGCGAGGGGGCATCAACTACGAGCAGTACTTC

clone_size: NA
v_call: TRBV9
d_call: NA
j_call: TRBJ2-1
cdr3_length: 15
cdr3_aa: CASSLGGGSYNEQFF
cdr3_nt: TGTGCCAGCAGCCTAGGGGGAGGATCCTACAATGAGCAGTTCTTC

clone_size: few
v_call: TRBV15
d_call: NA
j_call: TRBJ2-7
cdr3_length: 13
cdr3_aa: CATSRDYPYEQYF
cdr3_nt: TGTGCCACCAGCAGAGATTATCCCTACGAGCAGTACTTC

clone_size: NA
v_call: TRBV28
d_call: NA
j_call: TRBJ2-7
cdr3_length: 12
cdr3_aa: CASSFDRSRQYF
cdr3_nt: TGTGCCAGCAGTTTCGACAGGTCTCGGCAGTACTTC

clone_size: NA
v_call: TRBV7-9
d_call: TRBD2
j_call: TRBJ2-2
cdr3_length: 15
cdr3_aa: CASSQTSGDSGELFF
cdr3_nt: TGTGCCAGCAGTCAGACTAGCGGGGATTCCGGGGAGCTGTTTTTT

clone_size: NA
v_call: TRBV6-1
d_call: NA
j_call: TRBJ1-5
cdr3_length: 12
cdr3_aa: CASTTANQPQHF
cdr3_nt: TGTGCCAGCACCACAGCTAATCAGCCCCAGCATTTT

clone_size: NA
v_call: TRBV4-1
d_call: TRBD1
j_call: TRBJ1-4
cdr3_length: 16
cdr3_aa: CASSENRGATNEKLFF
cdr3_nt: TGCGCCAGCAGCGAAAACAGGGGAGCAACTAATGAAAAACTGTTTTTT

clone_size: NA
v_call: TRBV18
d_call: NA
j_call: TRBJ1-3
cdr3_length: 14
cdr3_aa: CASSPPISGNTIYF
cdr3_nt: TGTGCCAGCTCACCACCCATTTCTGGAAACACCATATATTTT

clone_size: NA
v_call: TRBV5-1
d_call: NA
j_call: TRBJ2-1
cdr3_length: 13
cdr3_aa: CASSYRPYNEQFF
cdr3_nt: TGCGCCAGCAGCTACAGGCCATACAATGAGCAGTTCTTC

clone_size: NA
v_call: TRBV10-3
d_call: TRBD1
j_call: TRBJ1-4
cdr3_length: 15
cdr3_aa: CAISEQTGVGEKLFF
cdr3_nt: TGTGCCATCAGTGAACAAACAGGGGTCGGTGAAAAACTGTTTTTT

clone_size: once
v_call: TRBV19
d_call: TRBD1
j_call: TRBJ2-5
cdr3_length: 16
cdr3_aa: CASSKGTGAFQETQYF
cdr3_nt: TGTGCCAGTAGTAAAGGGACAGGCGCCTTCCAAGAGACCCAGTACTTC

clone_size: NA
v_call: TRBV29-1
d_call: TRBD1
j_call: TRBJ2-7
cdr3_length: 14
cdr3_aa: CSVTTLTGGYEQYF
cdr3_nt: TGCAGCGTCACAACTCTGACAGGGGGCTACGAGCAGTACTTC

clone_size: NA
v_call: TRBV19
d_call: NA
j_call: TRBJ2-3
cdr3_length: 13
cdr3_aa: CASNLASTDTQYF
cdr3_nt: TGTGCCAGTAATCTAGCGAGCACAGATACGCAGTATTTT

clone_size: NA
v_call: TRBV29-1
d_call: TRBD2
j_call: TRBJ2-7
cdr3_length: 14
cdr3_aa: CSVEDPSGTTEQYF
cdr3_nt: TGCAGCGTTGAAGATCCTAGCGGGACCACCGAGCAGTACTTC

clone_size: NA
v_call: TRBV18
d_call: NA
j_call: TRBJ2-1
cdr3_length: 16
cdr3_aa: CASSPPGGTSYNEQFF
cdr3_nt: TGTGCCAGCTCACCACCAGGGGGAACCTCCTACAATGAGCAGTTCTTC

clone_size: few
v_call: TRBV30
d_call: NA
j_call: TRBJ1-1
cdr3_length: 14
cdr3_aa: CAWTRGQPDTEAFF
cdr3_nt: TGTGCCTGGACCCGAGGACAGCCTGACACTGAAGCTTTCTTT